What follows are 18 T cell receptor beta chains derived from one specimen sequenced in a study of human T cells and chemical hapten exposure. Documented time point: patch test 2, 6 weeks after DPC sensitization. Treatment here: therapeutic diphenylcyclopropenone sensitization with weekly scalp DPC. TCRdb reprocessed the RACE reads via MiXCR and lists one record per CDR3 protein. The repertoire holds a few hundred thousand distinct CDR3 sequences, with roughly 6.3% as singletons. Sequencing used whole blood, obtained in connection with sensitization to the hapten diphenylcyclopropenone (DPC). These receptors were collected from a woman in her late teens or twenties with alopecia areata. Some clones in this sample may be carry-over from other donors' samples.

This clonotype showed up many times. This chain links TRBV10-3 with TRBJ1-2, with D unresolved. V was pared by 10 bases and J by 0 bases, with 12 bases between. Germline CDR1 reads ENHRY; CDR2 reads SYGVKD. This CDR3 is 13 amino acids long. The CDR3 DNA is TGTGCCACCCTGACCCAGGCTAACTATGGCTACACCTTC. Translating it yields CATLTQANYGYTF.

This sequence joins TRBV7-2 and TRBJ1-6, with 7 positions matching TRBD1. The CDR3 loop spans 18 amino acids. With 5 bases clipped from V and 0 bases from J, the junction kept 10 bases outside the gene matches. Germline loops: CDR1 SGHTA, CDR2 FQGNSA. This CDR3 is CASSHPRTGYSYNSPLHF. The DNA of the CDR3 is TGTGCCAGCAGCCACCCCCGGACAGGCTACTCCTATAATTCACCCCTCCACTTT.

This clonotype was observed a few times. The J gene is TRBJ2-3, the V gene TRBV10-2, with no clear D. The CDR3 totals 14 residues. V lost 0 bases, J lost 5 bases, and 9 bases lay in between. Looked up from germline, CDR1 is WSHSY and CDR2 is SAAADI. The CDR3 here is CASSESSVGDTQYF. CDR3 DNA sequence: TGCGCCAGCAGTGAGTCGTCGGTGGGAGATACGCAGTATTTT.

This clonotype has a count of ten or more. CDR3 amino acids: CATSRARGRANYGYTF. DNA for the CDR3: TGTGCCACCAGCAGAGCTCGGGGGCGGGCTAACTATGGCTACACCTTC. The chain joins TRBV15 to TRBJ1-2, with D possibly TRBD1 on 6 matching bases. Per the germline V gene, CDR1 is LNHNV and CDR2 is YYDKDF (reference sequence). Trimming shortened V by 1 base and J by 0 bases, and 12 bases separated the two germline ends. The CDR3 runs 16 residues.

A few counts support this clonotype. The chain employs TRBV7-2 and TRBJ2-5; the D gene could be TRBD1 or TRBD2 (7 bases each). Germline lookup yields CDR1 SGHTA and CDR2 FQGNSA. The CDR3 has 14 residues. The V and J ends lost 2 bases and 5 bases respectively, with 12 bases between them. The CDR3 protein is CASSLSQGGETQYF. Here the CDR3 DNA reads TGTGCCAGCAGCTTAAGCCAGGGGGGGGAGACCCAGTACTTC. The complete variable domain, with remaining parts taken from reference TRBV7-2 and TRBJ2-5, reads GAGVSQSPSNKVTEKGKDVELRCDPISGHTALYWYRQSLGQGLEFLIYFQGNSAPDKSGLPSDRFSAERTGGSVSTLTIQRTQQEDSAVYLCASSLSQGGETQYFGPGTRLLVL.

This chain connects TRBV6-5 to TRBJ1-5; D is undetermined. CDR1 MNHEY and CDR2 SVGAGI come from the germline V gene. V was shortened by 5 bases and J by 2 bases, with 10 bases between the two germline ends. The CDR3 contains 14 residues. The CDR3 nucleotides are TGTGCCAGCAGTACGGGGTCCGGCAATCAGCCCCAGCATTTT. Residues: CASSTGSGNQPQHF.

This chain's CDR3 is CASKSDADYGYTF. The DNA for the CDR3 is TGTGCCAGCAAGTCGGACGCAGACTATGGCTACACCTTC. The chain combines TRBV2 with TRBJ1-2; D is undetermined. Looked up from germline, CDR1 is SNHLY and CDR2 is FYNNEI. V was trimmed by 7 bases and J by 3 bases, leaving 12 bases between them. This CDR3 spans 13 amino acids.

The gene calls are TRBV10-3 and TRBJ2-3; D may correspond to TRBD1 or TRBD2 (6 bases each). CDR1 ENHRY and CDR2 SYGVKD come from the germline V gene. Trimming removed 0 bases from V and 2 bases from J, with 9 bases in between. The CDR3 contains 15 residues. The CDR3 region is CAISESGGYTDTQYF. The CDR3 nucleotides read TGTGCCATCAGTGAGTCGGGGGGCTACACAGATACGCAGTATTTT.

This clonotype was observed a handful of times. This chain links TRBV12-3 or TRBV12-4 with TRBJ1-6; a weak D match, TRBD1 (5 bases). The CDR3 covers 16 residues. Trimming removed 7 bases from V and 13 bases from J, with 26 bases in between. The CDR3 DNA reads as TGTGCCAGCACCACCTCGGGGGGGTCGATACAGACCCCCCTCCACTTT. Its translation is CASTTSGGSIQTPLHF.

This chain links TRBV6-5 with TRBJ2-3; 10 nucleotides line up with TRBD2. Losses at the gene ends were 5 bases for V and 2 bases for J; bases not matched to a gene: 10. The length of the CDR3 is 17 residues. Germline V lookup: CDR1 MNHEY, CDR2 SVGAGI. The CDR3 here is CASSPALAGDLTDTQYF. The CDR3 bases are TGTGCCAGCAGTCCCGCGCTAGCGGGGGACCTCACAGATACGCAGTATTTT.

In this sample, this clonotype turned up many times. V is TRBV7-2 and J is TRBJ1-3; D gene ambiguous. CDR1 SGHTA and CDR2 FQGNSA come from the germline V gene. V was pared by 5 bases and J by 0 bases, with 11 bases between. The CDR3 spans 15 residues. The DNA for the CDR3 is TGTGCCAGCAGCCCTCGTGGTAACTCTGGAAACACCATATATTTT. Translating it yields CASSPRGNSGNTIYF.

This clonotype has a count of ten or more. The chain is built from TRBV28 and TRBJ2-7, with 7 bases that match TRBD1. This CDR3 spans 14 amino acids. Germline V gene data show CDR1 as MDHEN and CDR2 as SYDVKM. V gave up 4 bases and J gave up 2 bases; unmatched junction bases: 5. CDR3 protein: CASSSQGSTYEQYF. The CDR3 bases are TGTGCCAGCAGTTCACAGGGGTCCACCTACGAGCAGTACTTC.

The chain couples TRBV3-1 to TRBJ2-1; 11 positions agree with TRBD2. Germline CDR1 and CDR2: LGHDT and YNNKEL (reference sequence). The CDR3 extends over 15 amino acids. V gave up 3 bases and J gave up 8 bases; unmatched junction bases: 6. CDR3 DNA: TGTGCCAGCAGCCACGGACTAGCGGGTAGGGATGAGCAGTTCTTC. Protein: CASSHGLAGRDEQFF.

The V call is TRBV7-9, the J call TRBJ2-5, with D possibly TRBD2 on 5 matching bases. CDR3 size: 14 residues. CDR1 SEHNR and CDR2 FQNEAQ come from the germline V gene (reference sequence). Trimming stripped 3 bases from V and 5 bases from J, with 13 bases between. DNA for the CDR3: TGTGCCAGCAGCTTTCTAAATTCGGGGGAGACCCAGTACTTC. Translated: CASSFLNSGETQYF.

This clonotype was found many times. The CDR3: CASSPTGANQPQHF. For the CDR3, the DNA is TGTGCCAGCAGCCCGACAGGGGCCAATCAGCCCCAGCATTTT. This rearrangement joins TRBV5-6 to TRBJ1-5; 8 positions match TRBD1. Germline CDR1 is SGHDT and CDR2 is YYEEEE. The length of the CDR3 is 14 residues. Trimming at V came to 4 bases and at J to 3 bases, leaving 3 bases not matched to a gene.

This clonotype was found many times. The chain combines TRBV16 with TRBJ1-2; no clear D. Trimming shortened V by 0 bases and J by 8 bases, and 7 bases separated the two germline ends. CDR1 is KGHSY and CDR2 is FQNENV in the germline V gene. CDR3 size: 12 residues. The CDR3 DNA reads TGTGCCAGCAGCCAATCGCTCGGGGGCTACACCTTC. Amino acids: CASSQSLGGYTF. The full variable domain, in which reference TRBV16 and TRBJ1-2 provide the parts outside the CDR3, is GEEVAQTPKHLVRGEGQKAKLYCAPIKGHSYVFWYQQVLKNEFKFLISFQNENVFDETGMPKERFSAKCLPNSPCSLEIQATKLEDSAVYFCASSQSLGGYTFGSGTRLTVV.

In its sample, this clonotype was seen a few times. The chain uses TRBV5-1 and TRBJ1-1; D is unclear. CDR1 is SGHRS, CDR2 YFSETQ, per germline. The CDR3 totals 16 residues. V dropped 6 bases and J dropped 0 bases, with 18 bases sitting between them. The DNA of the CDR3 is TGCGCCAGCAAGAAGGACGGGGTTAGATTGAACACTGAAGCTTTCTTT. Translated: CASKKDGVRLNTEAFF. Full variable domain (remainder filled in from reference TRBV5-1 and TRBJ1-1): KAGVTQTPRYLIKTRGQQVTLSCSPISGHRSVSWYQQTPGQGLQFLFEYFSETQRNKGNFPGRFSGRQFSNSRSEMNVSTLELGDSALYLCASKKDGVRLNTEAFFGQGTRLTVV.

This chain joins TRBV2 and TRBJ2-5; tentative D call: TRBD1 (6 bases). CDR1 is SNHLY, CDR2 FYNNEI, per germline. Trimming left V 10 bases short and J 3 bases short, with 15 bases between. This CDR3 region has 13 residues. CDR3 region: CATSGQRKETQYF. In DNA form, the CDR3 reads TGTGCCACCTCCGGACAGAGAAAAGAGACCCAGTACTTC.